The 22 T cell receptor beta chains presented below share a single source sample, sequenced in a study of T cells in Graves' hyperthyroidism and ophthalmopathy. TCR beta CDR3 regions were amplified from RNA transcripts. The TCR CDR3 first-round RT-PCR relied on the HTBI primer set. One entry per CDR3 protein, called by TCRdb with MiXCR from the multiplex PCR reads. The profile shows roughly 600,000 distinct CDR3 sequences, 14% of them singletons. The specimen sequenced was blood. The receptors were sampled from a woman aged 45-65 years with Graves' ophthalmopathy.

There are many counts of this clonotype. The V call is TRBV2, the J call TRBJ2-7; the D gene is possibly TRBD1 (6 bases). This CDR3 has 13 residues. Looked up from germline, CDR1 is SNHLY and CDR2 is FYNNEI. Trimming removed 6 bases from V and 1 base from J, with 10 bases in between. The CDR3 spells CASRVRGSYEQYF. The CDR3 nucleotides are TGTGCCAGCAGAGTCAGGGGATCCTACGAGCAGTACTTC.

In its sample, this clonotype was seen many times. This chain connects TRBV20-1 to TRBJ2-7; 9 bases are a match to TRBD2. V was pared by 2 bases and J by 3 bases, with 8 bases of the junction left unmatched. From germline, CDR1 is DFQATT and CDR2 SNEGSKA (reference sequence). This CDR3 spans 15 amino acids. DNA for the CDR3: TGCAGTGCTAGACCGGGAGCGGGAGGATACTACGAGCAGTACTTC. It is translated as CSARPGAGGYYEQYF.

There are a few counts of this clonotype. The chain employs TRBV19 and TRBJ2-2, with D unresolved. This CDR3 region has 14 residues. Germline-derived CDR1 and CDR2 are LNHDA and SQIVND (reference sequence). V was cut by 0 bases and J by 4 bases, with 6 bases left in between. The CDR3 protein is CASSIDLVTGELFF. CDR3 DNA: TGTGCCAGTAGTATAGATCTCGTCACCGGGGAGCTGTTTTTT.

V gene TRBV24-1 combines with J gene TRBJ1-2; D is undetermined. CDR1 is KGHDR and CDR2 is SFDVKD in the germline V gene. Trimming shortened V by 3 bases and J by 5 bases, and 9 bases separated the two germline ends. The CDR3 runs 13 residues. The CDR3 is CATSDSGIYGYTF. The CDR3 coding sequence is TGTGCCACCAGTGATAGCGGAATATATGGCTACACCTTC.

This clonotype was counted many times. The gene calls are TRBV12-3 or TRBV12-4 and TRBJ2-7; 7 nucleotides line up with TRBD1. J lost 3 bases, V lost 5 bases, and 1 base had no gene match. This CDR3 spans 12 amino acids. CDR3 DNA sequence: TGTGCCAGCAGTCGACAGGGCTACGAGCAGTACTTC. It encodes CASSRQGYEQYF.

This clonotype was counted at least ten times. The rearrangement links TRBV24-1 to TRBJ1-2, with D perhaps TRBD1 (6 bases). The germline V and J ends were trimmed by 2 bases and 8 bases, with 14 bases remaining between them. From germline, CDR1 is KGHDR and CDR2 SFDVKD. The CDR3 loop spans 14 amino acids. The CDR3 bases are TGTGCCACCAGTGATTCCACAGGGCCTGAGGGCTACACCTTC. It is translated as CATSDSTGPEGYTF.

This clonotype was counted ten times or more. The chain employs TRBV24-1 and TRBJ2-5; 7 bases match TRBD2. The V and J ends lost 4 bases and 0 bases, in that order; junction bases with no gene match: 7. This CDR3 region has 16 residues. Germline V lookup: CDR1 KGHDR, CDR2 SFDVKD. CDR3 in DNA: TGTGCCACCAGTGACCAGGGAACTAGCGACCAAGAGACCCAGTACTTC. Translated: CATSDQGTSDQETQYF.

There are many counts of this clonotype. The chain uses TRBV7-2 and TRBJ1-5, with D uncertain. CDR1 SGHTA and CDR2 FQGNSA come from the germline V gene. V shed 0 bases and J shed 3 bases, with 12 bases lying between them. The CDR3 consists of 16 residues. CDR3 residues: CASSLAQEGNNQPQHF. CDR3 nucleotides: TGTGCCAGCAGCTTAGCGCAGGAGGGTAACAATCAGCCCCAGCATTTT. Full variable domain (rest looked up from reference TRBV7-2 and TRBJ1-5): GAGVSQSPSNKVTEKGKDVELRCDPISGHTALYWYRQSLGQGLEFLIYFQGNSAPDKSGLPSDRFSAERTGGSVSTLTIQRTQQEDSAVYLCASSLAQEGNNQPQHFGDGTRLSIL.

Ten or more counts support this clonotype. The V gene is TRBV29-1, the J gene TRBJ1-1; 8 bases fit TRBD1. V shed 4 bases, J shed 1 base, and the junction held 5 bases outside the gene matches. The CDR3 has 14 amino acids. Germline assignment: CDR1 SQVTM and CDR2 ANQGSEA. The CDR3 region is CSVAAGGANTEAFF. CDR3 DNA: TGCAGCGTTGCCGCAGGGGGCGCGAACACTGAAGCTTTCTTT.

This clonotype was counted a few times. V is TRBV6-2 or TRBV6-3 and J is TRBJ2-5, with D unclear. Germline V lookup: CDR1 MNHEY, CDR2 SVGEGT. V was shortened by 5 bases and J by 4 bases, with 14 bases between the two germline ends. The CDR3 totals 14 residues. The CDR3 sequence: CASSHGPPLETQYF. The CDR3 DNA follows: TGTGCCAGCAGTCACGGGCCGCCCCTAGAGACCCAGTACTTC.

There are many counts of this clonotype. The chain links TRBV29-1 to TRBJ2-5; D remains ambiguous. Germline CDR1 reads SQVTM; CDR2 reads ANQGSEA. The length of the CDR3 is 14 residues. The V gene lost 0 bases and the J gene lost 2 bases, with 10 bases spanning the gap. CDR3 DNA sequence: TGCAGCGTTGAAGAGGGCCTATTTCAAGAGACCCAGTACTTC. Protein sequence: CSVEEGLFQETQYF.

The rearrangement joins TRBV4-2 to TRBJ1-5; perhaps TRBD1 as D (5 bases). The V gene lost 0 bases and the J gene lost 0 bases, with 9 bases spanning the gap. CDR3 length: 16 amino acids. Germline V CDR1 and CDR2: LGHNA, YNFKEQ. CDR3 in DNA: TGTGCCAGCAGCCAAGATTTGGGGGATAGCAATCAGCCCCAGCATTTT. This encodes CASSQDLGDSNQPQHF.

The gene calls are TRBV9 and TRBJ2-5; 7 positions match TRBD2. Germline trimming cut 0 bases from V and 3 bases from J; bases unmatched to any gene: 5. The CDR3 covers 15 residues. Germline loops: CDR1 SGDLS, CDR2 YYNGEE. The CDR3 DNA reads TGTGCCAGCAGCGTAGAGGCGGGAGTGGAAGAGACCCAGTACTTC. Translated, it gives CASSVEAGVEETQYF. The full variable domain, completed using reference TRBV9 and TRBJ2-5, is DSGVTQTPKHLITATGQRVTLRCSPRSGDLSVYWYQQSLDQGLQFLIQYYNGEERAKGNILERFSAQQFPDLHSELNLSSLELGDSALYFCASSVEAGVEETQYFGPGTRLLVL.

This clonotype was counted at least ten times. The J gene is TRBJ2-1, the V gene TRBV7-3, with 8 nucleotides matching TRBD2. Germline assignment: CDR1 SGHTA and CDR2 FQGTGA. The V gene end was trimmed by 5 bases and the J gene end by 12 bases; junction bases not matched to a gene: 9. The CDR3 spans 13 residues. The CDR3 bases are TGTGCCAGCAGCGGGACTAGAGAAGGGTGGCAGTTCTTC. Translation gives CASSGTREGWQFF.

This clonotype was seen many times. V and J are TRBV5-1 and TRBJ1-1, with D possibly being TRBD1 (6 bases). The CDR3 is made up of 13 amino acids. The germline V gene encodes CDR1 SGHRS and CDR2 YFSETQ. V was cut by 7 bases and J by 5 bases, with 15 bases left in between. The CDR3, as DNA: TGCGCCAGCGGGAGCGGGGGCGGAACTGAAGCTTTCTTT. Translated: CASGSGGGTEAFF. Drawing the rest from reference TRBV5-1 and TRBJ1-1, the complete variable domain is KAGVTQTPRYLIKTRGQQVTLSCSPISGHRSVSWYQQTPGQGLQFLFEYFSETQRNKGNFPGRFSGRQFSNSRSEMNVSTLELGDSALYLCASGSGGGTEAFFGQGTRLTVV.

This clonotype has just a few counts. This chain connects TRBV6-2 or TRBV6-3 to TRBJ2-7; 10 bases align to TRBD2. The J segment lost 3 bases and the V segment lost 6 bases, leaving 8 bases of the junction unmatched. CDR1 and CDR2 (germline): MNHEY, SVGEGT. The CDR3 totals 15 residues. CDR3 residues: CASSELRTSGYEQYF. The CDR3 nucleotides are TGTGCCAGCAGCGAACTAAGGACTAGCGGCTACGAGCAGTACTTC.

This clonotype was seen a single time. The gene calls are TRBV29-1 and TRBJ1-1, with TRBD1 as a possible D gene (5 bases). The V and J ends lost 5 bases and 4 bases respectively, with 20 bases between them. Germline-derived CDR1 and CDR2 are SQVTM and ANQGSEA. CDR3 length: 15 amino acids. CDR3 in DNA: TGCAGCGTTCAAAGGGGCTTACCGGGGACCACTGAAGCTTTCTTT. The encoded protein is CSVQRGLPGTTEAFF.

There are many counts of this clonotype. CDR3 sequence (DNA): TGCAGCGCCGCCCGGGGGCAGATATTGACAGATACGCAGTATTTT. As protein: CSAARGQILTDTQYF. The gene calls are TRBV29-1 and TRBJ2-3; D is tentatively TRBD1 or TRBD2 (6 bases each). The CDR3 consists of 15 residues. Germline V gene data show CDR1 as SQVTM and CDR2 as ANQGSEA. The V end lost 7 bases, the J end lost 3 bases, and 20 bases lay between the germline ends.

Of note for this clonotype: A much larger clone lies one base from this, so it may be a read error. Here the CDR3 omits its conserved ending phenylalanine or tryptophan, so a read error is the likely source. The chain combines TRBV5-8 with TRBJ1-6; 7 bases fit TRBD1. The germline gives CDR1 SGHTS, CDR2 YDEGEE. The CDR3 runs to 14 residues. V trimming: 4 bases; J trimming: 11 bases; junction bases outside the gene matches: 9. CDR3 bases: TGTGCCAGCAGCCGCGGACAGGCAATCCCACCCCTCCACTCT. This translates into CASSRGQAIPPLHS.

This rearrangement joins TRBV10-3 to TRBJ1-5; no firm D call. V lost 4 bases to trimming and J lost 0 bases, with 13 bases between them. This CDR3 is 16 amino acids long. Germline V gives CDR1 ENHRY, CDR2 SYGVKD. The CDR3 loop reads CAISGHTLYSNQPQHF. Written as DNA, the CDR3 is TGTGCCATCAGTGGGCACACCCTATATAGCAATCAGCCCCAGCATTTT.

This clonotype was recorded at least ten times. V is TRBV3-1 and J is TRBJ2-5; 13 bases match TRBD2. After removal of 4 bases from V and 2 bases from J, the junction contained 16 bases not matched to a gene. Germline assignment: CDR1 LGHDT and CDR2 YNNKEL (reference sequence). This CDR3 is 20 amino acids long. CDR3 DNA: TGTGCCAGCAGCCCCATCCGCCAAGGACTAGCGGGAGTGGAGCAAGAGACCCAGTACTTC. Its translation: CASSPIRQGLAGVEQETQYF.

The V call is TRBV28, the J call TRBJ2-3, with 7 bases identical to TRBD1. Germline V gene sequence: CDR1 MDHEN, CDR2 SYDVKM. The CDR3 is 17 residues long. V lost 6 bases, J lost 1 base, and 13 bases stayed unmatched. CDR3 amino acids: CASSPPRQGPGTDTQYF. The CDR3 DNA sequence: TGTGCCAGCAGCCCCCCAAGACAGGGTCCGGGCACAGATACGCAGTATTTT.